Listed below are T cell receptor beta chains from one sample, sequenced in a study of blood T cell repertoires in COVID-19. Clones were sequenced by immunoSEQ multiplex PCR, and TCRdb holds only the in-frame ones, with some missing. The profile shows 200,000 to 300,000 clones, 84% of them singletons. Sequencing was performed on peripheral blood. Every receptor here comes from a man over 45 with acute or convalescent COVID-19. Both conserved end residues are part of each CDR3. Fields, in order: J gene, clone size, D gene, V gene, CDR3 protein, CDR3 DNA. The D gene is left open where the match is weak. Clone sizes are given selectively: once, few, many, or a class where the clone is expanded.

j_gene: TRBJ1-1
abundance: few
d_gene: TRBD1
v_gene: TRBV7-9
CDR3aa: CASSFGTVAFF
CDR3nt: TGTGCCAGCAGCTTCGGGACAGTAGCTTTCTTT

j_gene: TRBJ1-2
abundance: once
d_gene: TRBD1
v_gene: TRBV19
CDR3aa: CASSIGTVNYGYTF
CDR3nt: TGTGCCAGTAGTATCGGGACAGTTAACTATGGCTACACCTTC

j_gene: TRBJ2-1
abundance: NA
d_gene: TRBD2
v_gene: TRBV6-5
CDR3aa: CASMSGASYNEQFF
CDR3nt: TGTGCCAGCATGAGCGGGGCCTCCTACAATGAGCAGTTCTTC

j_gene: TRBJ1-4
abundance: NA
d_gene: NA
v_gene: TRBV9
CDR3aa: CASSVVGGSGEKLFF
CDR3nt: TGTGCCAGCAGCGTAGTGGGGGGGTCAGGTGAAAAACTGTTTTTT

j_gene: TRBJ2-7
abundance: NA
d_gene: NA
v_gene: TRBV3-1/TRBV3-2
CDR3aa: CASSQGDLYEQYF
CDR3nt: TGTGCCAGCAGCCAGGGGGACTTGTACGAGCAGTACTTC

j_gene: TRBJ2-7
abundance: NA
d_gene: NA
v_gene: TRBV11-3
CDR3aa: CASSSAETRRSDEQYF
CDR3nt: TGTGCCAGCAGCTCTGCGGAGACTAGGAGGTCCGACGAGCAGTACTTC

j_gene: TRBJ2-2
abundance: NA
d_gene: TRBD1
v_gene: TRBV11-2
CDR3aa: CASSHWDSPNTGELFF
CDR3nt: TGTGCCAGCAGCCACTGGGACAGTCCGAACACCGGGGAGCTGTTTTTT

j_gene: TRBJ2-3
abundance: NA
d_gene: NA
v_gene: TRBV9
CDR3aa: CASSVLEGRRDTQYF
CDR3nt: TGTGCCAGCAGCGTTCTTGAGGGCCGGAGAGATACGCAGTATTTT

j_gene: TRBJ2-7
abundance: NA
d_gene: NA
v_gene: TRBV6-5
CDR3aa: CASLWTPTSPGEQYF
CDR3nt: TGTGCCTCCCTTTGGACCCCTACTAGCCCGGGGGAGCAGTACTTC

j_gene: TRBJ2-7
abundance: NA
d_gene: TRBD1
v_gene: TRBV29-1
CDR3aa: CSVTGSHHEQYF
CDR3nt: TGCAGCGTGACAGGGAGCCACCACGAGCAGTACTTC

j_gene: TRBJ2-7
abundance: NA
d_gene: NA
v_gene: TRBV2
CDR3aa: CASSTYEQYF
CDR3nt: TGTGCCAGCAGTACATACGAGCAGTACTTC

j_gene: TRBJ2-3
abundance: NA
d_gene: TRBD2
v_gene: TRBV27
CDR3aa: CASRTQSGGGNTQYF
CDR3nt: TGTGCCAGCAGAACCCAAAGCGGGGGAGGCAATACGCAGTATTTT

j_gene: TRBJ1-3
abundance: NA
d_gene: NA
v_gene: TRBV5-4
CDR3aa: CASRNSSGNTIYF
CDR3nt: TGTGCCAGCAGAAACTCCTCTGGAAACACCATATATTTT

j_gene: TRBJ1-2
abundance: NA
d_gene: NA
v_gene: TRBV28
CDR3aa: CASSLLGAAFYGYTF
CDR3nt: TGTGCCAGCAGTTTATTAGGGGCAGCCTTCTATGGCTACACCTTC

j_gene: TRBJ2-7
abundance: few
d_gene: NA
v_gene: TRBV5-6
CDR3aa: CASSETGEAYEQYF
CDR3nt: TGTGCCAGCAGCGAAACAGGGGAGGCCTACGAGCAGTACTTC

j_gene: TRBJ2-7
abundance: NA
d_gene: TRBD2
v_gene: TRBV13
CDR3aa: CASSSGGGYEQYF
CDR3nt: TGTGCCAGCAGCTCGGGGGGAGGCTACGAGCAGTACTTC

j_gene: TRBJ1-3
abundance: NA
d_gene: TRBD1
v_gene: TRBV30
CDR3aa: CAWSVQGVGNTIYF
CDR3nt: TGTGCCTGGAGTGTTCAGGGGGTTGGAAACACCATATATTTT

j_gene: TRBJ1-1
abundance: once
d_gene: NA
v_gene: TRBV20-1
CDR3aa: CSATSGHEAFF
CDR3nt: TGCAGTGCTACATCGGGACATGAAGCTTTCTTT

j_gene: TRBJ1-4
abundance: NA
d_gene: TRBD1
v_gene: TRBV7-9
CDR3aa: CASSFFGQEEKLFF
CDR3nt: TGTGCCAGCAGCTTTTTCGGACAGGAGGAAAAACTGTTTTTT

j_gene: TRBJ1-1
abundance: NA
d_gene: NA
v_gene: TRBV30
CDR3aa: CACTARGGAEAFF
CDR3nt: TGTGCCTGCACCGCAAGAGGGGGGGCTGAAGCTTTCTTT

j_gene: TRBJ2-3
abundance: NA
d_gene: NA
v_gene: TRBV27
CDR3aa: CASTRGVGGTDTQYF
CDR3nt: TGTGCCAGCACCCGGGGTGTGGGGGGAACAGATACGCAGTATTTT

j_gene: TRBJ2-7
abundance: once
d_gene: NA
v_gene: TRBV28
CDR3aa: CASSFGQNSYEQYF
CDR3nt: TGTGCCAGCAGTTTTGGACAGAACTCCTACGAGCAGTACTTC

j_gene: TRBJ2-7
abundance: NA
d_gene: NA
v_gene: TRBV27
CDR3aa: CASSLQGSSHEQYF
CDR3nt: TGTGCCAGCAGCCTCCAGGGTTCTAGTCACGAGCAGTACTTC

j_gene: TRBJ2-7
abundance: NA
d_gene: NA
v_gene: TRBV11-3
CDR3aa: CASSPRTPDYEQYF
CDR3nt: TGTGCCAGCAGCCCAAGAACACCCGACTACGAGCAGTACTTC

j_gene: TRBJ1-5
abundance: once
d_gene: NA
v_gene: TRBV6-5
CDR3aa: CASSSILSEAQHF
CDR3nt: TGTGCCAGCAGTTCCATCCTATCCGAGGCCCAGCATTTT

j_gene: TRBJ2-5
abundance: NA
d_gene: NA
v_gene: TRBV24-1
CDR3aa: CATQETGPFWETQYF
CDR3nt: TGTGCCACCCAAGAGACAGGACCCTTCTGGGAGACCCAGTACTTC

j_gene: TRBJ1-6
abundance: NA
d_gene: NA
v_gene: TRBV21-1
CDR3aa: CASSKGTGPGYNSPLHF
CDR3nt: TGTGCCAGCAGCAAAGGAACAGGGCCCGGATATAATTCACCCCTCCACTTT

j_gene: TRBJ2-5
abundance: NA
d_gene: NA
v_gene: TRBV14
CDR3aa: CASSPRTGWQETQYF
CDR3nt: TGTGCCAGCAGCCCCCGAACAGGGTGGCAAGAGACCCAGTACTTC

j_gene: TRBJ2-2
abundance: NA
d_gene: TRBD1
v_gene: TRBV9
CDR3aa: CASSVGRGGVHTGELFF
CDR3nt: TGTGCCAGCAGCGTAGGACGAGGGGGCGTTCATACCGGGGAGCTGTTTTTT

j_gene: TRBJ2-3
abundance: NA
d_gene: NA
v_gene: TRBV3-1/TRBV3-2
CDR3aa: CASSQMFETQITDTQYF
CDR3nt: TGTGCCAGCAGCCAAATGTTCGAGACACAAATCACAGATACGCAGTATTTT

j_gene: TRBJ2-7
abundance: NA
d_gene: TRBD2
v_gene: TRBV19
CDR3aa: CASSMGGRYEQYF
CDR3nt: TGTGCCAGTAGTATGGGCGGGAGATACGAGCAGTACTTC

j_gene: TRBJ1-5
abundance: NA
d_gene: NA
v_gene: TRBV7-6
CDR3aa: CASSLAGVGQPQHF
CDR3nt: TGTGCCAGCAGCTTAGCCGGTGTTGGTCAGCCCCAGCATTTT

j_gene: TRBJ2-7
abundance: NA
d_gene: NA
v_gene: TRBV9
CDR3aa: CASSVGLEDYEQYF
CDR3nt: TGTGCCAGCAGCGTAGGACTAGAGGACTACGAGCAGTACTTC

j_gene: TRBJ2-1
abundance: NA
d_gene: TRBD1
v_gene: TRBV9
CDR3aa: CASNHGQGSSYNEQFF
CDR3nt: TGTGCCAGCAACCACGGACAGGGGAGTTCCTACAATGAGCAGTTCTTC

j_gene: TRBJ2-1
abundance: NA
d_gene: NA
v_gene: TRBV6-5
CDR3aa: CASSYQGFSYNEQFF
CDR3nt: TGTGCCAGCAGTTACCAGGGATTCTCCTACAATGAGCAGTTCTTC

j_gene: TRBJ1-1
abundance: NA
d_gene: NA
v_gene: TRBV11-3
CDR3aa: CASSQPSGMNTEAFF
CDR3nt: TGTGCCAGCAGCCAACCATCAGGGATGAACACTGAAGCTTTCTTT